Reported below is one TCR beta chain. Its antigen is unknown. No much larger clonotype is one base removed from it; base qualities were not supplied. These data originate in a study of cytomegalovirus exposure and HLA in healthy donors (dated 2017 in TCRdb). At the level of the whole study: An earlier analysis of some 620 of the donors reported under 300 Gb of sequence data and around 120 million unique TCR beta sequences obtained from about 200 million T cells. The number of donors typed differed by locus, with about 629-640 for A, B, C, DRB1 and DQB1, over 500 for DQA1, 600 to 610 for DPA1, and around 450 for DPB1. An early release that covered roughly 600 HLA-typed donors contained around 330 gigabases of sequencing data and around 80 million unique TCR sequences. A later genetic analysis used genome-wide SNP genotypes for about 65% of the roughly 700 donors, treating that subset as a discovery cohort. To predict cytomegalovirus infection status, the study combined high-throughput TCR immunosequencing, statistical association of individual TCRs with disease status, and machine learning. All discovery cohort repertoires had been generated using a single sequencing platform. Because of strong linkage in the cohort, roughly five DR-DQ haplotypes were treated as single units for association and clustering. To decide whether each TCR beta V gene segment behaved as functional or pseudogenic, an earlier analysis of some 600 of the donors relied on high-throughput TCR beta sequencing. Using immunosequencing, the study profiled T cell repertoires from 640 or so subjects and related those repertoires to cytomegalovirus serostatus. The study was designed to test whether signatures of past pathogen exposure could be identified by cataloging public T cell receptors. Among about 410 genotyped donors of the cohort, an average of around 250,000 unique TCR beta nucleotide sequences was sequenced per donor, of which roughly 17% were non-productive. The later analysis used no new phenotypic data to find candidate immune exposures, relying instead on TCR beta sequences and their occurrence across donors. A later analysis re-analyzed previously published TCR beta repertoires from 600 to 850 donors and added high-resolution HLA genotyping to study TCR occurrence patterns. A separate validation cohort of more than 100 different subjects was used in addition to the approximately 700-subject first cohort. Among the approximately 400 genotyped donors, roughly 80% belonged to the genetic ancestry cluster associated with self-reported Caucasian donors. Donor age, sex, ethnicity and CMV serostatus were collected together with the repertoire data. HLA typing included class I and class II loci at four-digit resolution.

Here is what the overall study found, with its caveats: Immune exposure information for the cohort was limited to CMV serostatus. A further reported finding was that TCR beta sequences accurately predicted the HLA-A and HLA-B alleles for most subjects in the first cohort. HLA typing was unavailable for some donors at each locus, so association tests used only the typed subset. The classifier was reported to diagnose cytomegalovirus status with high specificity and sensitivity in both the original and validation cohorts. Assigning TCR associations to individual alleles was difficult when HLA alleles, especially DR and DQ, strongly co-occurred. The sequencing pipeline was judged likely to have produced a cluster of highly shared sequence variants as a technical artifact. Roughly uniform sequencing depth across donors was assumed in presence/absence analyses, although this assumption may not hold. In this cohort, only TCR beta chains were sequenced, and detectable features were limited by the absence of alpha or paired-chain data. A later analysis found that HLA-associated TCR beta chains were more clonally expanded and had lower generation probabilities than equally common non-associated chains. The study listed 164 TCR beta chains as associated with cytomegalovirus. In a later analysis, the rate of TCR association differed among HLA loci, with DRB1 alleles having the most associated TCRs and HLA-C alleles having the fewest. A later analysis reported that several top co-occurrence clusters appeared linked to parvovirus B19, influenza, CMV and Epstein-Barr virus. While some public TCRs were present in many individuals, most TCR sequences turned up only very rarely across donors. Over 15 rarely observed V segments, including chromosome 9 orphons, were excluded from the earlier analysis of about 610 of the donors because counts were too low. In a later analysis, some 17,000 TCR beta sequences were associated with specific HLA alleles at a false discovery rate of 0.05. Correlated functional status among segregating V segments might reflect linkage disequilibrium, but an unknown experimental factor could not be ruled out. In a later genetic analysis, a missense DCLRE1C variant was associated with V-gene and J-gene trimming of TCR beta chains, and the association was replicated in an independent cohort. Three of the identified cytomegalovirus-associated TCR beta chains were confirmed in vitro to be specific for cytomegalovirus antigens. The 87-base-pair reads could not distinguish some IMGT-functional V segments, including TRBV6-2 and TRBV6-3, so those segments were excluded. A later analysis found that most CMV-associated TCR beta chains appeared HLA-restricted, with HLA associations seemingly driven largely by CMV exposure. According to a later genetic analysis, donors in an Asian-associated ancestry cluster had fewer N-insertions in productive TCRs than the approximately 650-donor mean. In an earlier analysis of around 500 of the donors, most TCR beta V segments appeared in productive rearrangements about 90% or about 30% of the time, broadly matching IMGT annotations. It was suggested by the authors that the approach could potentially be generalized to other disease states and immunological phenotypes.

The cohort consisted of 600 or so healthy bone marrow donors. Cohort members were all nominally healthy when sampled, although unrecorded immune exposures were likely present. The donor was CMV seropositive and was included in the group of 250 to 350 seropositive cohort members. Every donor gave a peripheral blood sample, and the peripheral blood mononuclear cells from that sample were used for TCR beta sequencing. The Qiagen DNeasy Blood Extraction Kit was used to extract genomic DNA from the blood cell samples. The method behind the library was the immunoSEQ multiplex PCR assay. A mixture of 60 forward primers for TCR Vbeta segments and 13 reverse primers for TCR Jbeta segments was used in the multiplex PCR. A multiplex PCR assay on genomic DNA amplified the CDR3 region of rearranged TCR beta genes. Amplified TCR beta libraries were sequenced as 87-base-pair reads on the Illumina HiSeq System. The authors' analysis ran thus. A later analysis counted tens of millions of unique TCR beta chains across the 666 repertoires, and about 10 million of these chains were shared by at least two donors. Raw reads were error-corrected and collapsed into unique sequences with a nearest-neighbor algorithm that merged closely related sequences to remove PCR and sequencing errors. Alignment of CDR3 sequences to IMGT reference sequences was used to assign V, D and J gene segments. Each retained sequence needed at least a six-nucleotide match to both a V gene segment and a J gene segment. A rearrangement was called productive if the CDR3 had no stop codons and remained in frame with V and J, and every other rearrangement was called non-productive. Following IMGT convention, CDR3 was defined as the stretch from the second conserved V-encoded cysteine to the conserved J-encoded phenylalanine. The earlier analysis of some 540 of the donors excluded any sequence lacking an unambiguous match to a single V gene segment. An earlier analysis of several hundred of the donors called V segments functional above 56.7% productive rearrangements and segregating when the between-donor standard deviation exceeded 5%. A statistical classification framework was built to diagnose cytomegalovirus status from the catalog of TCR beta chain sequences. In a later analysis, TCR nucleotide sequences were compared against IMGT/GENE-DB human TR gene sequences so that V and J genes could be assigned. Using the TCRdist pipeline, a later analysis assigned CDR3 sequences along with most-parsimonious VDJ recombination scenarios. A later analysis defined each TCR beta chain by its CDR3 amino acid sequence plus V-gene family, and excluded reads lacking a unique V-gene family. A later analysis removed 592 highly shared, low-generation-probability nucleotide sequences to deal with suspected cross-contamination and a sequencing artifact. For each public chain, a later analysis derived a clonal expansion index from normalized ranks of inferred template counts within each repertoire. In a later analysis, generation probabilities were computed with a VDJ recombination model fitted to out-of-frame rearrangements, and the resulting probabilities were checked against IGoR. In a later analysis, TCR-TCR, TCR-HLA and TCR-CMV co-occurrence was scored with hypergeometric tests, and a repertoire-size bias correction was applied to TCR pairs. To estimate false discovery rates, a later analysis permuted the HLA or CMV assignments 20 times. In a later analysis, co-occurring TCRs were grouped with DBSCAN, and TCRdist sequence similarity was added when clustering was performed within HLA-allele-positive subsets. Co-occurrence clustering excluded repertoires with fewer than 30,000 or more than 120,000 public chains, plus five with anomalous nucleotide sharing. TCRdb took this table from immuneACCESS and kept in-frame rearrangements with V and J called. Such tables lack part of the clones; where checked against another copy, unresolved V genes explain under half of the gap, and the rest is unexplained. That table gives V, J and clone size, and the DNA gave D and trimming. Counted in this sample were about 160,000 clones; about 75% of them appeared once. Roughly 4.5% of the sample lies in the top ten.

The CDR3, cysteine through phenylalanine, is 16 amino acids long. The entry retains the CDR3 DNA only, 48 bases that are in frame from base 1. Sequences SGHTA (CDR1) and FQGTGA (CDR2) are obtained from the germline V gene. V is cut back by 4 bases and J by 5 bases, with 8 bases in the junction unmatched. The receptor comes from a man between 18 and 35 years old in good health and CMV-seropositive. The rearrangement joined TRBV7-3 to TRBJ2-5, with 12 middle bases fitting TRBD1. Material for sequencing was PBMCs. The CDR3 reads CASSSRDRGLGETQYF. The DNA sequence reads TGTGCCAGCAGCTCCCGGGACAGGGGGCTGGGGGAGACCCAGTACTTC.